This T cell receptor (beta chain) emerged from a study of CD8+CD57+ T cells in acquired aplastic anemia. The V end was cut by 5 bases, the J end by 7 bases, with 14 bases between. Germline V CDR1 and CDR2: SNHLY, FYNNEI. This CDR3 has 14 amino acids. Using genomic DNA as the template, TCR beta VDJ and CDR3 profiling was carried out. TCRdb re-analysed the reads in MiXCR, keeping a single row per CDR3 protein. The table lists some 190,000 distinct CDR3 sequences, less than 55% of them singletons. This clonotype was obtained from a human donor in good health. The sample was sorted CD4+, CD8+, or CD8+CD57+ T cells (not recorded which) from PBMCs. The chain employs TRBV2 and TRBJ1-4, with a possible D match to TRBD1 (5 bases). The CDR3 DNA reads as TGTGCCAGCAGTCCAGGGAGGGTGGGTGAAAAACTGTTTTTT. It yields the protein CASSPGRVGEKLFF. The variable domain in full, completed from reference TRBV2 and TRBJ1-4, reads EPEVTQTPSHQVTQMGQEVILRCVPISNHLYFYWYRQILGQKVEFLVSFYNNEISEKSEIFDDQFSVERPDGSNFTLKIRSTKLEDSAMYFCASSPGRVGEKLFFGSGTQLSVL.